This TCR beta chain derives from a study of Ad26.COV2.S vaccination and SARS-CoV-2 variants. Whole-study context: Ad26.COV2.S given intramuscularly, once or twice 56 days apart. Points from the study as a whole: Reportedly, spike-specific CD8+ and CD4+ T cell responses achieved substantial breadth once vaccination had taken place.

Treatment defined: around 19 received Ad26.COV2.S at low or high dose, single or two shots; 5 received placebo; per-sample allocation not given. Sample collection was performed on day 63 after the first vaccine or placebo injection. Boston supplied an adult donor aged 18-55 years. The CDR3 has 20 amino acids. Germline loops: CDR1 PRHDT, CDR2 FYEKMQ (reference sequence). With 4 bases clipped from V and 6 bases from J, the junction kept 24 bases outside the gene matches. Sequenced by immunoSEQ multiplex PCR; TCRdb stores in-frame clones only, minus some. The sample holds 360,000 or so clones, 89% seen once. Of note for this clone: Its antigen is still unknown.

The sequencing used peripheral blood, collected in a trial of Ad26.COV2.S vaccine versus placebo. The chain employs TRBV13 and TRBJ2-1; 7 nucleotides align to TRBD1. This TCR came from a person aged 18-60 years who received the Ad26.COV2.S COVID-19 vaccine or a placebo. The CDR3 protein is CASSYSIRAVRDRGVNEQFF. The DNA for the CDR3 is TGTGCCAGCAGCTACTCAATACGGGCCGTCCGGGACAGAGGGGTCAATGAGCAGTTCTTC.